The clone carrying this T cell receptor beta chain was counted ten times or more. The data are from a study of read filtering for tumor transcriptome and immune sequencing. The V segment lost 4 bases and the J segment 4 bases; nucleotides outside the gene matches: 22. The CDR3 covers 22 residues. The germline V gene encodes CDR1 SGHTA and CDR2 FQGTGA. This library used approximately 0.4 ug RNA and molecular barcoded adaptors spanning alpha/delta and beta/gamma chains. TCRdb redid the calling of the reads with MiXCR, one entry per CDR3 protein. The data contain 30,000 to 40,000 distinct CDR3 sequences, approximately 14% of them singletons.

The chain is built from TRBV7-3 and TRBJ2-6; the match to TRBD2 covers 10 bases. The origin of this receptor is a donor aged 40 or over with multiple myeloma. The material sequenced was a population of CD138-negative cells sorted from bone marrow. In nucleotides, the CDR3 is TGTGCCAGCAGCTCCGAATCAGGGGGCGTAAGTCTAGCGGGGGTCGGGGCCAACGTCCTGACTTTC. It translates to CASSSESGGVSLAGVGANVLTF.